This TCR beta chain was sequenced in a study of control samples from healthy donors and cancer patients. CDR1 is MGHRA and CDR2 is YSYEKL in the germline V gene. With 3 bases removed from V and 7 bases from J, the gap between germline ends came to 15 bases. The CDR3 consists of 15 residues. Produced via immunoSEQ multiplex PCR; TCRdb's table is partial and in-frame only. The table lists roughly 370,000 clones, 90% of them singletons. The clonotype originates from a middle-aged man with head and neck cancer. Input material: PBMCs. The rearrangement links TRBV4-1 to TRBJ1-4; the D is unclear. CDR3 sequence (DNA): TGCGCCAGCAGCCAGCGGCAAGGGAACGGTGAAAAACTGTTTTTT. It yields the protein CASSQRQGNGEKLFF.